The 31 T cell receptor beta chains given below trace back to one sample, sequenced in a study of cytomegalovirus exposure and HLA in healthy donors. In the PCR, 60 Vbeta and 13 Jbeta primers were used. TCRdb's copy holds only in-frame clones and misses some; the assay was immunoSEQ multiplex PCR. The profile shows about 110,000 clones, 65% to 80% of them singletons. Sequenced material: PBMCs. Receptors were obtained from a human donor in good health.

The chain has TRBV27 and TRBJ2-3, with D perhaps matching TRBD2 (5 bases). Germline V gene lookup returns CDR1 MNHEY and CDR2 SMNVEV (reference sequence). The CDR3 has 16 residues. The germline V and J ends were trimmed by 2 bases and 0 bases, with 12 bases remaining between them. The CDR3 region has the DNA TGTGCCAGCAGTTTAATCCTGGGCGGGAGCACAGATACGCAGTATTTT. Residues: CASSLILGGSTDTQYF.

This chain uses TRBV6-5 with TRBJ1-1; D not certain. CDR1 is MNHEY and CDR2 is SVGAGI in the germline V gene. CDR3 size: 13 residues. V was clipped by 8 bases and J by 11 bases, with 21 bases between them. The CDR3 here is CASAPGEWGEAFF. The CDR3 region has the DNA TGTGCCAGCGCCCCGGGAGAGTGGGGTGAGGCTTTCTTT.

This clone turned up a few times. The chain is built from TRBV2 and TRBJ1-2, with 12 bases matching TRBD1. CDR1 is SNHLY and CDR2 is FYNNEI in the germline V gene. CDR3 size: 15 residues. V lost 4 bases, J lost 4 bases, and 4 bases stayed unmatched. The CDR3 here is CASSAGQGAVYGYTF. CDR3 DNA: TGTGCCAGCAGTGCGGGACAGGGGGCCGTCTATGGCTACACCTTC.

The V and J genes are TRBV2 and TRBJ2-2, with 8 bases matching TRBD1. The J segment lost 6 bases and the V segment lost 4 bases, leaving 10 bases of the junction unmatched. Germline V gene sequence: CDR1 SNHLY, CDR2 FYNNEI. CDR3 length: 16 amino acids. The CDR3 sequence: CASSVGPGGAAGELFF. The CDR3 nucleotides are TGTGCCAGCAGTGTCGGTCCAGGGGGCGCAGCCGGGGAGCTGTTTTTT.

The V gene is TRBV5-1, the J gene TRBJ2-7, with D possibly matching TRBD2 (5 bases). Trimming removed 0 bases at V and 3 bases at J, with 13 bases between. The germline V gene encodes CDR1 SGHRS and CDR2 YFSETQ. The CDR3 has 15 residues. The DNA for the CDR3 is TGCGCCAGCAGCTTGGATTCACCGGGAAGCTACGAGCAGTACTTC. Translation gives CASSLDSPGSYEQYF. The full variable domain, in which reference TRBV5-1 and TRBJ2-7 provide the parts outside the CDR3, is KAGVTQTPRYLIKTRGQQVTLSCSPISGHRSVSWYQQTPGQGLQFLFEYFSETQRNKGNFPGRFSGRQFSNSRSEMNVSTLELGDSALYLCASSLDSPGSYEQYFGPGTRLTVT.

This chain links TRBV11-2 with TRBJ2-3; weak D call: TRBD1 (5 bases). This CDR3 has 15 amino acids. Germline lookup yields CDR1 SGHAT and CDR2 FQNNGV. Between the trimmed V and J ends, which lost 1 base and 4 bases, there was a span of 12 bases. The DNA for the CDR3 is TGTGCCAGCAGCTTAGCAGGGCCTCGTTCAGATACGCAGTATTTT. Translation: CASSLAGPRSDTQYF.

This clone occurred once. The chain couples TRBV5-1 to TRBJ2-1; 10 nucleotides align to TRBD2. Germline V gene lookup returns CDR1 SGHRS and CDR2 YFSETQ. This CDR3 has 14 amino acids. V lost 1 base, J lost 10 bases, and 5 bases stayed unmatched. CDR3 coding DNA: TGCGCCAGCAGCTTGCTCAGCGGGAGGGGCGAGCAGTTCTTC. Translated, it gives CASSLLSGRGEQFF.

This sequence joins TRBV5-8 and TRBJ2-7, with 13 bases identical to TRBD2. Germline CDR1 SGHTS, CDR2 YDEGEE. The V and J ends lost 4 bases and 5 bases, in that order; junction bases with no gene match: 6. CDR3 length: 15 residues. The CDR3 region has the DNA TGTGCCAGCAGCCTACTAGCGGGAGGGCTCGACGAGCAGTACTTC. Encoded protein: CASSLLAGGLDEQYF.

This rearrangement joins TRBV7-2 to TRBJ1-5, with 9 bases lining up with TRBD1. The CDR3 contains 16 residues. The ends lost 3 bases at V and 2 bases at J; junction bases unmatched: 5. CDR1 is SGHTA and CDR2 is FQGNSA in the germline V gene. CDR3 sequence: CASSFPGTGRNQPQHF. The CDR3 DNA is TGTGCCAGCAGCTTTCCTGGGACAGGGCGCAATCAGCCCCAGCATTTT.

The CDR3 nucleotides are TGTGCCAGCAGTTTACAGGGGTTTTACACAGATACGCAGTATTTT. It is translated as CASSLQGFYTDTQYF. The chain is built from TRBV27 and TRBJ2-3, with TRBD1 as a possible D gene (6 bases). V shed 2 bases and J shed 2 bases, with 11 bases lying between them. There are 15 residues in the CDR3. Germline V gene sequence: CDR1 MNHEY, CDR2 SMNVEV (reference sequence).

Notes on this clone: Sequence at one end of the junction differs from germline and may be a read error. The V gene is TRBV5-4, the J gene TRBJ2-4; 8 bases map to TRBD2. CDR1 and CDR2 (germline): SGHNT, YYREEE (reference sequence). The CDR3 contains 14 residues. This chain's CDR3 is CASSPVAGSNSQYF. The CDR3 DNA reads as TGTGCCAGCAGCCCTGTAGCGGGAAGCAACAGTCAGTACTTC. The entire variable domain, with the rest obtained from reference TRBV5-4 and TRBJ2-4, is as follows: ETGVTQSPTHLIKTRGQQVTLRCSSQSGHNTVSWYQQALGQGPQFIFQYYREEENGRGNFPPRFSGLQFPNYSSELNVNALELDDSALYLCASSPVAGSNSQYFGAGTRLSVL.

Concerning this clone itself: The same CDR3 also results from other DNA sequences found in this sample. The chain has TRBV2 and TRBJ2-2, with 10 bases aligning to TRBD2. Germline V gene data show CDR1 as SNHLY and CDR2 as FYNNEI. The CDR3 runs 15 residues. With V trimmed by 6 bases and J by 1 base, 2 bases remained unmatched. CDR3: CASRRTSGNTGELFF. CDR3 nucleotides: TGTGCCAGCAGGCGGACTAGCGGGAACACCGGGGAGCTGTTTTTT.

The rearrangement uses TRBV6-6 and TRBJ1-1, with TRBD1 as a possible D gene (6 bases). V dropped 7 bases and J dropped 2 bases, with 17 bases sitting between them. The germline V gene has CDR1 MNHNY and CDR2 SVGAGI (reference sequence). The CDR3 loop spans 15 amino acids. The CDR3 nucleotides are TGTGCCAGCACCGACGGACAGACGGATAACACTGAAGCTTTCTTT. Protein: CASTDGQTDNTEAFF.

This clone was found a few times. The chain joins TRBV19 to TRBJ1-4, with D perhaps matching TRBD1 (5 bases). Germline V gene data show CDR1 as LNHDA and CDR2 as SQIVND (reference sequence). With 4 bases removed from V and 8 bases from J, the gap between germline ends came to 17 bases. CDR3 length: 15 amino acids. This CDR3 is CASSTYTGGEEKLFF. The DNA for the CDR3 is TGTGCCAGTAGTACCTATACAGGCGGGGAAGAAAAACTGTTTTTT.

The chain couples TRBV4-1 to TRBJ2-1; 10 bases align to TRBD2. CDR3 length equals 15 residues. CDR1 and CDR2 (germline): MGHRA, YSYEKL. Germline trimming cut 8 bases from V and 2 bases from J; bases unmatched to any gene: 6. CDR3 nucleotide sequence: TGCGCCAGCGGACTAGCGGTCCTAACCTACAATGAGCAGTTCTTC. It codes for CASGLAVLTYNEQFF.

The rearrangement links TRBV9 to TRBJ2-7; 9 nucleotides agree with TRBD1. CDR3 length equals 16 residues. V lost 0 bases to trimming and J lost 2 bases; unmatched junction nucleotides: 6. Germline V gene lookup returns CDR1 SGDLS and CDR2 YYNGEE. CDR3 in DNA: TGTGCCAGCAGCGTAGCTTTGGGACAGGGAGCCTACGAGCAGTACTTC. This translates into CASSVALGQGAYEQYF.

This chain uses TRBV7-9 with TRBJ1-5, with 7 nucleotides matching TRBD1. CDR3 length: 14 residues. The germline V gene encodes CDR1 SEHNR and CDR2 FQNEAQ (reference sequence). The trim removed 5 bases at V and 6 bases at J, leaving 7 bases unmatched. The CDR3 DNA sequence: TGTGCCAGCAGCCCGACAGGGAGTGCTCAGCCCCAGCATTTT. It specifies CASSPTGSAQPQHF. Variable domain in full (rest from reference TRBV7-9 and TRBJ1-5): DTGVSQNPRHKITKRGQNVTFRCDPISEHNRLYWYRQTLGQGPEFLTYFQNEAQLEKSRLLSDRFSAERPKGSFSTLEIQRTEQGDSAMYLCASSPTGSAQPQHFGDGTRLSIL.

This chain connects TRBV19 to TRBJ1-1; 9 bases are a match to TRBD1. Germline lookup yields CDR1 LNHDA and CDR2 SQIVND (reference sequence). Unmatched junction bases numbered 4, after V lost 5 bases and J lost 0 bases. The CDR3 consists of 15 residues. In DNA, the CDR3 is TGTGCCAGTAGTGGGACAGGGCTGTTGAACACTGAAGCTTTCTTT. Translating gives CASSGTGLLNTEAFF.

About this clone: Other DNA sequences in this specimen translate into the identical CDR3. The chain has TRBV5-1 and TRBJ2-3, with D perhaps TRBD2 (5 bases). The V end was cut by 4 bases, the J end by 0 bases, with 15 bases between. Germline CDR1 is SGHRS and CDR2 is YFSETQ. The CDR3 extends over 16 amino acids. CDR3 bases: TGCGCCAGCAGCCTGGGTGGGAGCGGTAGCACAGATACGCAGTATTTT. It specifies CASSLGGSGSTDTQYF.

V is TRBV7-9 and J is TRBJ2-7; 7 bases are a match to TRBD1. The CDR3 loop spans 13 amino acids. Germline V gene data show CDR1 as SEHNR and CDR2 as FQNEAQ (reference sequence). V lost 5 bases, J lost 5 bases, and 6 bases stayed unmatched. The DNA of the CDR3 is TGTGCCAGCAGCCCGGGACAGTTCGACGAGCAGTACTTC. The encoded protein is CASSPGQFDEQYF.

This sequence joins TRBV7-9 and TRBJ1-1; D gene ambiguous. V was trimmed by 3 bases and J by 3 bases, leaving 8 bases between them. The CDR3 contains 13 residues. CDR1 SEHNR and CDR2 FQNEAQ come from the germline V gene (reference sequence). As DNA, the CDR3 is TGTGCCAGCAGCTTTCGGCAGGACACTGAAGCTTTCTTT. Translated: CASSFRQDTEAFF.

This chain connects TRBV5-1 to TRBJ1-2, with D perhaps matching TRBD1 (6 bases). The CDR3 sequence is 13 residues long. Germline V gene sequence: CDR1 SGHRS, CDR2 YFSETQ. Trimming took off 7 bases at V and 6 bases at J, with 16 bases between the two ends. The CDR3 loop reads CASSPQGLDGYTF. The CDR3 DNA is TGCGCCAGCTCACCTCAGGGGTTGGATGGCTACACCTTC.

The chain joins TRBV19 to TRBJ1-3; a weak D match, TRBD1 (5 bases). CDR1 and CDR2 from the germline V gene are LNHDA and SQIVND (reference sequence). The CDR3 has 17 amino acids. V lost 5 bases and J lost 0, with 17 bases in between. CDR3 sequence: CASSPPPQVLSGNTIYF. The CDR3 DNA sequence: TGTGCCAGTAGTCCCCCCCCACAGGTTCTCTCTGGAAACACCATATATTTT. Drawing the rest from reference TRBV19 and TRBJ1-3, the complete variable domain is DGGITQSPKYLFRKEGQNVTLSCEQNLNHDAMYWYRQDPGQGLRLIYYSQIVNDFQKGDIAEGYSVSREKKESFPLTVTSAQKNPTAFYLCASSPPPQVLSGNTIYFGEGSWLTVV.

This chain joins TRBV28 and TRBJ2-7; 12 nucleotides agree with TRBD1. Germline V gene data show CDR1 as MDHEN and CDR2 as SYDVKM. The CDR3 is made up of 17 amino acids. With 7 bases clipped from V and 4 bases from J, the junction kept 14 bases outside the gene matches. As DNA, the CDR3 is TGTGCCAGCAACACTCTCTATGGGGGACAGGGGGCGTACGAGCAGTACTTC. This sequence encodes CASNTLYGGQGAYEQYF.

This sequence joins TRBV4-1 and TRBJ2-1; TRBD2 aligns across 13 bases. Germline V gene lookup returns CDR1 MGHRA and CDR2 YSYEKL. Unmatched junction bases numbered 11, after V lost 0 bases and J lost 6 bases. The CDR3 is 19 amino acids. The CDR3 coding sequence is TGCGCCAGCAGCCAAGAAAAAACTGAACGGACTAGCGGGAGCAATGAGCAGTTCTTC. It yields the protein CASSQEKTERTSGSNEQFF.

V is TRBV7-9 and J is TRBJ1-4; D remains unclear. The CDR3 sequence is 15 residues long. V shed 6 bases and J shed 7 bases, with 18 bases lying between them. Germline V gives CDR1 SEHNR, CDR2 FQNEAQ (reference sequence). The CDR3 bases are TGTGCCAGCAGAATGGGTCCCTACGGGAGTGAAAAACTGTTTTTT. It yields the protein CASRMGPYGSEKLFF.

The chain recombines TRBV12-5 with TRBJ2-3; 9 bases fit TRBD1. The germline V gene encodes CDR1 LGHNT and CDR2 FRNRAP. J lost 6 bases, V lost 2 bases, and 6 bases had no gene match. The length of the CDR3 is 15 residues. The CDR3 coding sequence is TGTGCTAGTGGTTTGAGGGGGACAGGGAGCGATACGCAGTATTTT. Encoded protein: CASGLRGTGSDTQYF.

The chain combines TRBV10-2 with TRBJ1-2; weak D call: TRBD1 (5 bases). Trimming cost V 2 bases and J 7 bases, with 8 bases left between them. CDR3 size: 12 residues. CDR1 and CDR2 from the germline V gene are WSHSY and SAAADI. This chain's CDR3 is CASSEVGGGYTF. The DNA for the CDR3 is TGCGCCAGCAGTGAGGTGGGGGGTGGCTACACCTTC.

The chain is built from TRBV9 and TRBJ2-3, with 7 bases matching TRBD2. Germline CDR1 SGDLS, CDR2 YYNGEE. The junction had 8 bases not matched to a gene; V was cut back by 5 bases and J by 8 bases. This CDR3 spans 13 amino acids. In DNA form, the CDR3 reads TGTGCCAGCAGTCCCCAACCGGGGGGTACGCAGTATTTT. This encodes CASSPQPGGTQYF.

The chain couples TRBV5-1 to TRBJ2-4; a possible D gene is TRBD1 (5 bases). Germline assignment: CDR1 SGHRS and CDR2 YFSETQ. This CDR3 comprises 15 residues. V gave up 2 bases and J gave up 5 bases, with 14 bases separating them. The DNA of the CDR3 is TGCGCCAGCAGCTTTCAGGGTCAAAGGGAAAACATTCAGTACTTC. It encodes CASSFQGQRENIQYF.

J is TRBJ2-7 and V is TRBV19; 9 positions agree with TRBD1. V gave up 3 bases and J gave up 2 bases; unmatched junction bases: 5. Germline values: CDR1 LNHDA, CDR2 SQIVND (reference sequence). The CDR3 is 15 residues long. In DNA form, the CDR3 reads TGTGCCAGTAGTATTGGGACAGGGTTTCCCTACGAGCAGTACTTC. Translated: CASSIGTGFPYEQYF.